The 3 T cell receptor beta chains reported below all come from one sample, sequenced in a study of T cell responses to AZD1222 COVID-19 vaccine (dated by TCRdb to the early 2020s). In light of the paper, this sample's time point label describes: about 28 days (+/-7) after the second vaccine dose. Sample treatment or condition, as interpreted from the label and publication: meningococcal conjugate vaccine given as trial control. Library preparation was by the immunoSEQ multiplex PCR assay. What TCRdb holds here is the immuneACCESS table cut down to in-frame rearrangements. Part of the clones is not present; checked against another copy, under half of the missing clones reflect an unresolved V gene, and the others are unexplained. Present in this sample are over 200,000 clones, roughly 94% of which were seen just once. Over 1.5% of the sample is held by the ten biggest clonotypes. The starting material was peripheral blood, obtained 28 days after the second dose of the MenACWY control vaccine. These receptors were taken from an adult who received the MenACWY meningococcal vaccine as a control.

V gene TRBV7-2 combines with J gene TRBJ1-1; a weak D match, TRBD1 (5 bases). CDR1 is SGHTA and CDR2 is FQGNSA in the germline V gene. The CDR3 loop spans 11 amino acids. Trimming pared 8 bases from V and 2 bases from J, leaving 6 bases between. CDR3 residues: CASDSNTEAFF. The DNA of the CDR3 is TGTGCCAGCGACAGTAACACTGAAGCTTTCTTT.

The V gene is TRBV25-1, the J gene TRBJ1-5; D unresolved. V lost 3 bases to trimming and J lost 3 bases, with 15 bases between them. The CDR3 has 16 amino acids. Germline CDR1 and CDR2: MGHDK and SYGVNS. The CDR3 coding sequence is TGTGCCAGCAGTGATTCCCGCGGGCCGGACAATCAGCCCCAGCATTTT. It yields the protein CASSDSRGPDNQPQHF.

This chain connects TRBV5-6 to TRBJ1-1; no definite D call. Germline V CDR1 and CDR2: SGHDT, YYEEEE. The CDR3 is made up of 12 amino acids. V lost 5 bases to trimming and J lost 4 bases, with 9 bases between them. This CDR3 is CASSDGSTEAFF. For the CDR3, the DNA is TGTGCCAGCAGTGACGGCTCCACTGAAGCTTTCTTT.